Presented here are 17 T cell receptor beta chains from one specimen sequenced in a study of cytomegalovirus exposure and HLA in healthy donors. Profiling relied on immunoSEQ multiplex PCR, and the TCRdb table lists in-frame clones only, not all of them. Here the sample spans 160,000 or so clones, more than 75% being singletons. The sequencing sample was made of PBMCs. These receptors all come from a man aged 18 to 29 in good health and CMV-seronegative.

The V call is TRBV4-2, the J call TRBJ1-1; 11 bases agree with TRBD1. Germline V gene sequence: CDR1 LGHNA, CDR2 YNFKEQ. CDR3 length: 15 residues. V lost 6 bases, J lost 3 bases, and 6 bases stayed unmatched. DNA for the CDR3: TGTGCCAGCAGGGCCCTGGACAGGGGGCACACTGAAGCTTTCTTT. Translation gives CASRALDRGHTEAFF.

This sequence joins TRBV4-2 and TRBJ2-6; D is possibly TRBD1 (6 bases). Trimming cost V 0 bases and J 2 bases, with 8 bases left between them. CDR3 length: 16 residues. Looked up from germline, CDR1 is LGHNA and CDR2 is YNFKEQ. CDR3 in amino acids: CASSQDAGAGANVLTF. In DNA form, the CDR3 reads TGTGCCAGCAGCCAAGATGCAGGGGCTGGGGCCAACGTCCTGACTTTC.

The V call is TRBV5-1, the J call TRBJ1-1, with TRBD1 as a possible D gene (5 bases). CDR1 and CDR2 (germline): SGHRS, YFSETQ. CDR3 size: 14 residues. The germline V and J ends were trimmed by 1 base and 5 bases, with 12 bases remaining between them. The CDR3 region is CASSLTGVGTEAFF. DNA of the CDR3: TGCGCCAGCAGCTTGACGGGGGTCGGAACTGAAGCTTTCTTT.

The rearrangement uses TRBV27 and TRBJ2-7; 11 positions agree with TRBD2. Trimming at V came to 4 bases and at J to 4 bases, leaving 9 bases not matched to a gene. Germline V gene lookup returns CDR1 MNHEY and CDR2 SMNVEV (reference sequence). The CDR3 has 16 amino acids. The CDR3 DNA reads TGTGCCAGCAGTTGGAGTAGCGGGAGGGCCCGGTACGAGCAGTACTTC. Its translation: CASSWSSGRARYEQYF.

Comments on this clone: One junction end does not reproduce the germline sequence, and a read error may be involved. The V call is TRBV7-7, the J call TRBJ1-1; no firm D call. Germline CDR1 reads SSHAT; CDR2 reads FNYEAQ (reference sequence). This CDR3 has 13 amino acids. CDR3 bases: TGTGCTAGCAGCTTCAGACTTAACACTGAAGCTTTCTTT. Encoded protein: CASSFRLNTEAFF. The variable domain in full, with the rest retrieved from reference TRBV7-7 and TRBJ1-1, is GAGVSQSPRYKVTKRGQDVTLRCDPISSHATLYWYQQALGQGPEFLTYFNYEAQPDKSGLPSDRFSAERPEGSISTLTIQRTEQRDSAMYRCASSFRLNTEAFFGQGTRLTVV.

This chain uses TRBV28 with TRBJ1-2; 8 nucleotides align to TRBD1. In germline, CDR1 is MDHEN, CDR2 SYDVKM. The CDR3 extends over 14 amino acids. The V gene end was trimmed by 8 bases and the J gene end by 4 bases; junction bases not matched to a gene: 9. CDR3 sequence reads: CASVPTDRVYGYTF. CDR3 nucleotide sequence: TGTGCCAGCGTCCCTACGGACAGGGTCTATGGCTACACCTTC.

This rearrangement joins TRBV6-1 to TRBJ2-7; D is perhaps TRBD1 (5 bases). The CDR3 has 14 residues. Germline-derived CDR1 and CDR2 are MNHNS and SASEGT. Trimming removed 7 bases from V and 3 bases from J, with 16 bases in between. CDR3: CASNIIDSNYEQYV. The CDR3 DNA sequence: TGTGCCAGCAATATAATTGACAGTAACTACGAGCAGTACGTC.

There are a few counts of this clone. The chain links TRBV2 to TRBJ2-7, with 7 bases lining up with TRBD1. Germline assignment: CDR1 SNHLY and CDR2 FYNNEI. J lost 1 base, V lost 3 bases, and 0 bases had no gene match. The CDR3 sequence is 13 residues long. The CDR3 loop is CASSEGQSYEQYF. As DNA, the CDR3 is TGTGCCAGCAGTGAGGGACAGTCCTACGAGCAGTACTTC.

A few counts support this clone. The chain uses TRBV10-1 and TRBJ1-5; maybe TRBD1 (6 bases). V dropped 0 bases and J dropped 4 bases, with 10 bases sitting between them. The CDR3 runs to 15 residues. Germline CDR1 and CDR2: WNHNN and SYGVQD (reference sequence). The CDR3 loop reads CASSESRQGNQPQHF. The CDR3 coding sequence is TGCGCCAGCAGTGAGTCTCGGCAGGGGAATCAGCCCCAGCATTTT.

The chain couples TRBV5-5 to TRBJ1-2, with D perhaps TRBD1 (5 bases). V gave up 5 bases and J gave up 12 bases, with 20 bases separating them. CDR1 is SGHKS and CDR2 is YYEKEE in the germline V gene (reference sequence). This CDR3 is 13 amino acids long. CDR3 coding DNA: TGTGCCAGCAGTTTTTGGGACGCAGGAGGGGACACCTTC. This codes for CASSFWDAGGDTF.

V gene TRBV28 combines with J gene TRBJ2-7; 9 nucleotides match TRBD1. V trimming: 6 bases; J trimming: 5 bases; junction bases outside the gene matches: 11. The CDR3 is made up of 15 amino acids. Germline V CDR1 and CDR2: MDHEN, SYDVKM. This chain's CDR3 is CASRRPGQGSHEQYV. In nucleotides, the CDR3 is TGTGCCAGCAGACGACCGGGACAGGGTTCCCACGAGCAGTACGTC.

The chain has TRBV19 and TRBJ2-2, with 9 bases that match TRBD1. With V trimmed by 9 bases and J by 3 bases, 5 bases remained unmatched. This CDR3 spans 14 amino acids. CDR1 is LNHDA, CDR2 SQIVND, per germline (reference sequence). Here the CDR3 DNA reads TGTGCCAGCCAGGACAGGGGACACACCGGGGAGCTGTTTTTT. The encoded protein is CASQDRGHTGELFF.

V usage is TRBV28 and J usage is TRBJ1-2; TRBD1 matches 8 bases. With V trimmed by 11 bases and J by 2 bases, 7 bases remained unmatched. CDR1 MDHEN and CDR2 SYDVKM come from the germline V gene. The CDR3 is 13 amino acids. CDR3 residues: CALRGTGNYGYTF. The CDR3, as DNA: TGTGCCTTGAGAGGGACAGGAAACTATGGCTACACCTTC.

The V call is TRBV11-3, the J call TRBJ2-2; 7 bases fit TRBD2. V dropped 5 bases and J dropped 2; count of bases not matched to a gene: 5. CDR3 length equals 15 residues. Germline V CDR1 and CDR2: SGHNT, YENEEA. The CDR3 sequence is CASSPRDYNTGELFF. CDR3 bases: TGTGCCAGCAGCCCACGGGACTACAACACCGGGGAGCTGTTTTTT. The full variable domain, rest sourced from reference TRBV11-3 and TRBJ2-2, is EAGVVQSPRYKIIEKKQPVAFWCNPISGHNTLYWYLQNLGQGPELLIRYENEEAVDDSQLPKDRFSAERLKGVDSTLKIQPAELGDSAVYLCASSPRDYNTGELFFGEGSRLTVL.

The chain joins TRBV4-2 to TRBJ2-6; 9 bases align to TRBD2. The CDR3 extends over 19 amino acids. Germline V CDR1 and CDR2: LGHNA, YNFKEQ. J gave up 0 bases and V 2 bases, and 8 bases lay outside the gene matches. The CDR3 loop is CASSQSLAGSLSGANVLTF. DNA of the CDR3: TGTGCCAGCAGCCAATCACTAGCGGGTTCCCTCTCTGGGGCCAACGTCCTGACTTTC.

The rearrangement joins TRBV27 to TRBJ2-1; D might be TRBD2 (7 bases). The germline V gene encodes CDR1 MNHEY and CDR2 SMNVEV (reference sequence). V lost 3 bases and J lost 9, with 12 bases in between. The CDR3 consists of 13 residues. This CDR3 reads CASSLGGGSEQFF. CDR3 in DNA: TGTGCCAGCAGTTTGGGGGGGGGCTCTGAGCAGTTCTTC.

This clone was detected a few times. One end of the junction does not line up with germline, which may come from a read error. This chain links TRBV27 with TRBJ2-3, with D possibly being TRBD1 (5 bases). Germline lookup yields CDR1 MNHEY and CDR2 SMNVEV (reference sequence). The CDR3 runs to 14 residues. This CDR3 is CASSLAGQRDTQYF. DNA of the CDR3: TGTGCCAGTAGTTTGGCAGGGCAAAGAGATACGCAGTATTTT.